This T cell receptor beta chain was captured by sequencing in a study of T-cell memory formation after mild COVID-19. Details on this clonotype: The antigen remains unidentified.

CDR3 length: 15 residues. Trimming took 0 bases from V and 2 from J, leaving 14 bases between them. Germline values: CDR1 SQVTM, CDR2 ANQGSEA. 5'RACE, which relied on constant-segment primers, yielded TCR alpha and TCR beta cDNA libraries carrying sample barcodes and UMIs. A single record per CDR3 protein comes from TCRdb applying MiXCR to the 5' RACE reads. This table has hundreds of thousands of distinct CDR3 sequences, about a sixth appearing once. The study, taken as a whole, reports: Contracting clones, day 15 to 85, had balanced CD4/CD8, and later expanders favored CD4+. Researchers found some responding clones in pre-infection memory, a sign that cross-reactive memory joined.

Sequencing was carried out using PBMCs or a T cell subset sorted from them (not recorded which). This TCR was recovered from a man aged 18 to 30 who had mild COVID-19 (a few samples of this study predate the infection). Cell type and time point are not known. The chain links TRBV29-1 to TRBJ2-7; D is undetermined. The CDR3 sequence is CSVEDGLGLPYEQYF. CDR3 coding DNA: TGCAGCGTTGAAGACGGCTTGGGCCTTCCCTACGAGCAGTACTTC.